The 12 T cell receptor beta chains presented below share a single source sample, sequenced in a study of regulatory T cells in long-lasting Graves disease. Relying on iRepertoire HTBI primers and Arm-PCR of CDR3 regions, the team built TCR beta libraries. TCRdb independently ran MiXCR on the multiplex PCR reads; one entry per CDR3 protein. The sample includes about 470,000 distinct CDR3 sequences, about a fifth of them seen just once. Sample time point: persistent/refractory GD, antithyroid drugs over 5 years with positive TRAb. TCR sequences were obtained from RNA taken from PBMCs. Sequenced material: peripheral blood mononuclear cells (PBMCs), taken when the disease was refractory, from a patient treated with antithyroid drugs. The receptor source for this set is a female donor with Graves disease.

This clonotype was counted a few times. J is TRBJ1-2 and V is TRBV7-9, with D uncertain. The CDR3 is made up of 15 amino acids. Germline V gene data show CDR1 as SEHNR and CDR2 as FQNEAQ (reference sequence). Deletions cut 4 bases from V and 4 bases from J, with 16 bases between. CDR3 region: CASSSFVTAGYGYTF. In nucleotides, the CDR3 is TGTGCCAGCAGCTCATTCGTGACCGCCGGCTATGGCTACACCTTC.

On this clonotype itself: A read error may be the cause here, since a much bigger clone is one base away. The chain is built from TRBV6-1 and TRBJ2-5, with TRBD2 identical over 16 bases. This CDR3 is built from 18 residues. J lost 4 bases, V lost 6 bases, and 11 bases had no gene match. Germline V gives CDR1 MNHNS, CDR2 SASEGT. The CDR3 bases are TGTGCCAGCAGCTTCGAGTTGGGACTAGCGGGAGGGCCAGAGACCCAGTACTTC. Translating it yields CASSFELGLAGGPETQYF.

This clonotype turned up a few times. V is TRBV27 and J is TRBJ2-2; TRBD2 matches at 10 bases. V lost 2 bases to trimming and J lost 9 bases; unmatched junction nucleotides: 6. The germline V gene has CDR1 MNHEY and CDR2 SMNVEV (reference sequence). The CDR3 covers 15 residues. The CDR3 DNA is TGTGCCAGCAGTTTAACGGCTAGCGGGAGCCGGGAGCTGTTTTTT. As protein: CASSLTASGSRELFF.

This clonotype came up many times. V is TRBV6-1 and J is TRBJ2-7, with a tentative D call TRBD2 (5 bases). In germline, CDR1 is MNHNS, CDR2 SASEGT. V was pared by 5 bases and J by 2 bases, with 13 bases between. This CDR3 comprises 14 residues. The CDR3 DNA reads TGTGCCAGCAGTCGAAATAGCGACGCCTACGAGCAGTACTTC. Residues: CASSRNSDAYEQYF.

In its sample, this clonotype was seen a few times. In nucleotides, the CDR3 is TGTGCCAGCAGTTATACCCCCGGTGGGAACATTCAGTACTTC. Translated, it gives CASSYTPGGNIQYF. V is TRBV27 and J is TRBJ2-4; unclear D gene. The CDR3 runs to 14 residues. V shed 4 bases and J shed 7 bases, with 14 bases lying between them. The germline V gene has CDR1 MNHEY and CDR2 SMNVEV (reference sequence).

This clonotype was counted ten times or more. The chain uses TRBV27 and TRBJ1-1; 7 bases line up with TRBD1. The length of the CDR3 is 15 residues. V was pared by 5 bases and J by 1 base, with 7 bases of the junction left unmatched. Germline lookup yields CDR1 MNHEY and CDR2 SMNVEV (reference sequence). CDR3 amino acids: CASSLQGRWNTEAFF. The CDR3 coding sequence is TGTGCCAGCAGTCTACAGGGGCGGTGGAACACTGAAGCTTTCTTT.

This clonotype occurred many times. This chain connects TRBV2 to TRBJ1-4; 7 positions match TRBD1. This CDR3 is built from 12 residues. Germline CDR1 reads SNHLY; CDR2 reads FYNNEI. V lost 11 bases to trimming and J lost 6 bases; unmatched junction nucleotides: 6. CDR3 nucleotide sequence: TGTGCCGGCGGAGACAGGGATGAAAAACTGTTTTTT. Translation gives CAGGDRDEKLFF.

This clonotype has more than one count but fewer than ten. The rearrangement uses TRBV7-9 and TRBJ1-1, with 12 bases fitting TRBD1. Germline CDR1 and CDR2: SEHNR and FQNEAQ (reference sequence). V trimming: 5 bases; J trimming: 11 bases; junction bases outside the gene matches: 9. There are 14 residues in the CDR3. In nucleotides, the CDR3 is TGTGCCAGCAGCCATATGAGGGGACAGGGGGCCGCTTTCTTT. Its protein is CASSHMRGQGAAFF.

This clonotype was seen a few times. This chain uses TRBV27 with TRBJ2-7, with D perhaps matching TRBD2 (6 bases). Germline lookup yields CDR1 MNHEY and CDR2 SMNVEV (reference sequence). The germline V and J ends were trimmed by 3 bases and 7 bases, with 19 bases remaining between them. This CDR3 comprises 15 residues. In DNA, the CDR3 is TGTGCCAGCAGTTTGGCGGGACTCCTCGGTTGGGAGCAGTACTTC. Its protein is CASSLAGLLGWEQYF.

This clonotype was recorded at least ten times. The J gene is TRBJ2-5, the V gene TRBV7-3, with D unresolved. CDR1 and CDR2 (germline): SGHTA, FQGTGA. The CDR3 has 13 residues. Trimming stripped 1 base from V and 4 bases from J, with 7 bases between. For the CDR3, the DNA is TGTGCCAGCAGCTTAAACGTAGGAGAGACCCAGTACTTC. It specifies CASSLNVGETQYF.

The CDR3 coding sequence is TGCGCCAGCGACCGAGTCGGAGGCACAGATACGCAGTATTTT. This encodes CASDRVGGTDTQYF. The V gene is TRBV5-1, the J gene TRBJ2-3, with no clear D. Germline V gene data show CDR1 as SGHRS and CDR2 as YFSETQ. The CDR3 is 14 residues long. V was trimmed by 7 bases and J by 1 base, leaving 13 bases between them. Filled out from reference TRBV5-1 and TRBJ2-3, the complete variable domain reads KAGVTQTPRYLIKTRGQQVTLSCSPISGHRSVSWYQQTPGQGLQFLFEYFSETQRNKGNFPGRFSGRQFSNSRSEMNVSTLELGDSALYLCASDRVGGTDTQYFGPGTRLTVL.

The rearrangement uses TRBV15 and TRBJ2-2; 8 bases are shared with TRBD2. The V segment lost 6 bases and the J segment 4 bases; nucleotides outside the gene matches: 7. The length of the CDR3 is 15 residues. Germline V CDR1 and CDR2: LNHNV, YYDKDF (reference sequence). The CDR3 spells CATSSSGSPTGELFF. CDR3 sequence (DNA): TGTGCCACCAGTTCAAGCGGGAGTCCCACCGGGGAGCTGTTTTTT.